These 5 T cell receptor beta chains share one sample of origin, sequenced in a study of T-cell memory formation after mild COVID-19. TCRdb re-analysed the 5' RACE reads in MiXCR, keeping a single row per CDR3 protein. The profile shows 350,000 to 400,000 distinct CDR3 sequences, around 21% of them singletons. The sequencing sample was made of PBMCs or a T cell subset sorted from them (not recorded which). The source of these receptors is an adult woman who had mild COVID-19 (a few samples of this study predate the infection). Cell type and time point are not known.

This clonotype was found a few times. This chain links TRBV13 with TRBJ2-6; D is undetermined. CDR1 PRHDT and CDR2 FYEKMQ come from the germline V gene (reference sequence). Deletions cut 5 bases from V and 0 bases from J, with 11 bases between. The CDR3 is 16 amino acids. CDR3 amino acids: CASSLEHRSGANVLTF. The CDR3 coding sequence is TGTGCCAGCAGCCTCGAACACCGCTCTGGGGCCAACGTCCTGACTTTC.

This chain uses TRBV5-4 with TRBJ2-3; D is undetermined. The CDR3 consists of 16 residues. Trimming pared 4 bases from V and 0 bases from J, leaving 15 bases between. Germline V gene lookup returns CDR1 SGHNT and CDR2 YYREEE (reference sequence). The CDR3 DNA reads as TGTGCCAGCAGCCCGCCGGGTGGCAGAAGCACAGATACGCAGTATTTT. Its protein product is CASSPPGGRSTDTQYF.

This clonotype was picked up a small number of times. CDR3 loop: CASSHSAGQGDTQYF. The CDR3 DNA follows: TGTGCCAGCAGCCACTCGGCGGGACAGGGAGATACGCAGTATTTT. The V call is TRBV14, the J call TRBJ2-3; 9 bases are shared with TRBD1. This CDR3 comprises 15 residues. Germline V gene sequence: CDR1 SGHDN, CDR2 FVKESK. Unmatched junction bases numbered 6, after V lost 3 bases and J lost 5 bases.

This clonotype has just a few counts. V gene TRBV5-1 combines with J gene TRBJ2-3; 9 nucleotides match TRBD2. The V segment lost 4 bases and the J segment 0 bases; nucleotides outside the gene matches: 12. The germline gives CDR1 SGHRS, CDR2 YFSETQ. The CDR3 is made up of 18 amino acids. The CDR3, as DNA: TGCGCCAGCAGCCCGGGAAGAGCGGGGGGATATAGCACAGATACGCAGTATTTT. This encodes CASSPGRAGGYSTDTQYF.

The rearrangement uses TRBV4-2 and TRBJ2-2, with 7 bases lining up with TRBD2. CDR3 size: 17 residues. J was trimmed by 0 bases and V by 0 bases; bases with no gene match: 4. The germline gives CDR1 LGHNA, CDR2 YNFKEQ. The CDR3 DNA reads as TGTGCCAGCAGCCAAGAACCTAGCGGAACGAACACCGGGGAGCTGTTTTTT. As protein: CASSQEPSGTNTGELFF.